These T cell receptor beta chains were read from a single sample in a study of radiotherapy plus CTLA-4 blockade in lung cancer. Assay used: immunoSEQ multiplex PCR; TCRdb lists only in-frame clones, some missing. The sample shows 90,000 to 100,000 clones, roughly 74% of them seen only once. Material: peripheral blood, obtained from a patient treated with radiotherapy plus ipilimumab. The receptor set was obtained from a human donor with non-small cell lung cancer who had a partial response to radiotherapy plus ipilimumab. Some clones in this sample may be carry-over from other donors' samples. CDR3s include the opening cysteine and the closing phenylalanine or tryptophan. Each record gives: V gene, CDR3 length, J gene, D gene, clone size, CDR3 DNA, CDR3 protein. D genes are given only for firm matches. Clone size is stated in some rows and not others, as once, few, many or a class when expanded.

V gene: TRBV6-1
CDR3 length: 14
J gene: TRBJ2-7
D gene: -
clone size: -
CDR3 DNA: TGTGCCAGCAGTGTATGGCGGGGAGATTACGAGCAGTACTTC
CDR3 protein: CASSVWRGDYEQYF

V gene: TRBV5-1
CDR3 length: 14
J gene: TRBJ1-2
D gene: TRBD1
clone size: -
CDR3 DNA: TGCGCCAGCAGCCAAACGACAGGGAACTATGGCTACACCTTC
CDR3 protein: CASSQTTGNYGYTF

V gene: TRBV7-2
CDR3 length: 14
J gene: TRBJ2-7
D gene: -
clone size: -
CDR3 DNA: TGTGCCAGCAGCTTAGTGGGGAGCTCCTACGAGCAGTACTTC
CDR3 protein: CASSLVGSSYEQYF

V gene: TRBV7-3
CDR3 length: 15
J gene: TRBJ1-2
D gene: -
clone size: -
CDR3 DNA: TGTGCCAGCAGCTTAACGGATGAGGGATCCTATGGCTACACCTTC
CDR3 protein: CASSLTDEGSYGYTF

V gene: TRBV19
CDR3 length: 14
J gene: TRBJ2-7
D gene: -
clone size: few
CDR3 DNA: TGTGCCAGTAGTATAGGAGGTTTGGACTACGAGCAGTACTTC
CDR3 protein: CASSIGGLDYEQYF

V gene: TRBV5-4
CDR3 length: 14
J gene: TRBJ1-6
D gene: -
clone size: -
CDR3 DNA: TGTGCCAGCAGCTTTGGGGGCGACAGTTCACCCCTCCACTTT
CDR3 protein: CASSFGGDSSPLHF

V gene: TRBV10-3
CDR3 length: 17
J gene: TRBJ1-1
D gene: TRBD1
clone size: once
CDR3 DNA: TGTGCCATCATGTCCGGGACAGGGGGCGGAAAAGGCACTGAAGCTTTCTTT
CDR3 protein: CAIMSGTGGGKGTEAFF

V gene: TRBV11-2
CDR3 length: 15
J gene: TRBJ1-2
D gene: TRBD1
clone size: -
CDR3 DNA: TGTGCCAGCAGCTTAGAAAGGGGGCTCGGGAATGGCTACACCTTC
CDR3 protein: CASSLERGLGNGYTF

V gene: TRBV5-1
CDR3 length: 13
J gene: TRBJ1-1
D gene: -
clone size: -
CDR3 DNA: TGCGCCAGCAGCTTTGAGGGGAACACTGAAGCTTTCTTT
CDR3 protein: CASSFEGNTEAFF

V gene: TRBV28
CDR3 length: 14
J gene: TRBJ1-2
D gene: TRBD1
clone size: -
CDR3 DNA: TGTGCCAGCAGTTTTCGGGGACAGGGGAGAGGCTACACCTTC
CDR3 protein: CASSFRGQGRGYTF

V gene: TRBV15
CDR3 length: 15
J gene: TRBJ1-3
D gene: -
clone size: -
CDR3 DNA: TGTGCCACCAGCAGAGACAGGGGAGAGGGAAACACCATATATTTT
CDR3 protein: CATSRDRGEGNTIYF

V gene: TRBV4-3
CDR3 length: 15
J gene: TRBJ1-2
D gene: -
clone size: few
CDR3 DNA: TGCGCCAGCAGCCAAGATTCGGGGAGTAACTATGGCTACACCTTC
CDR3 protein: CASSQDSGSNYGYTF

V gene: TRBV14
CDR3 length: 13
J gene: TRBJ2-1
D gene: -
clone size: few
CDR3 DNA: TGTGCCAGCAGCCTGTCGATGAGCAATGAGCAGTTCTTC
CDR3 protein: CASSLSMSNEQFF

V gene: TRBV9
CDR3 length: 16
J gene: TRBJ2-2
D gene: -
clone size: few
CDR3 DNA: TGTGCCAGCAGCAGAAATAATTACAGGAACACCGGGGAGCTGTTTTTT
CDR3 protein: CASSRNNYRNTGELFF

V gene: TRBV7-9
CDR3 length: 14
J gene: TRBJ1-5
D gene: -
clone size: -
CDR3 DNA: TGTGCCAGCAGCAGACCAGGGGCAGGTCAGCCCCAGCATTTT
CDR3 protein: CASSRPGAGQPQHF

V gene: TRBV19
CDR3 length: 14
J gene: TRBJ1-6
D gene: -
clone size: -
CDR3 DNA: TGTGCCAGTAGTATCTTCGAGGGTAATTCACCCCTCCACTTT
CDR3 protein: CASSIFEGNSPLHF

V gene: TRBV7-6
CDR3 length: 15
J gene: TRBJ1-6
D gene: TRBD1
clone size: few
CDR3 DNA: TGTGCCAGCAGCTTAGGTGGACAGGGACTTTCACCCCTCCACTTT
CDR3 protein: CASSLGGQGLSPLHF

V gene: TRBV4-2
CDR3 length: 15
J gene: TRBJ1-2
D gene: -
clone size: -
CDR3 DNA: TGTGCCAGCAGCCAAGATTTTCGGACATTCTATGGCTACACCTTC
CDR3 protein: CASSQDFRTFYGYTF

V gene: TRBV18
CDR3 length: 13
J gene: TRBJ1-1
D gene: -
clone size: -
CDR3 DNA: TGTGCCAGCTCACCACATGCGGACACTGAAGCTTTCTTT
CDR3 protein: CASSPHADTEAFF

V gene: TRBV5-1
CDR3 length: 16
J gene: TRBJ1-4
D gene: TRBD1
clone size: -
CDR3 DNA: TGCGCCAGCAGCCTGCTAACAGGGGGCGGGAATGAAAAACTGTTTTTT
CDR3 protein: CASSLLTGGGNEKLFF

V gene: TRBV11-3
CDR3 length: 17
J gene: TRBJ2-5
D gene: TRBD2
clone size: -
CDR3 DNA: TGTGCCAGCAGCTTACGATTGGGACTAGCGGGGGGGGAGACCCAGTACTTC
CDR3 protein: CASSLRLGLAGGETQYF

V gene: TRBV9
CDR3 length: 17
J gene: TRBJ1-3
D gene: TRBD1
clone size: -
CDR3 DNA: TGTGCCAGCAGCCCCACCCTCTGGACAGGGTACGGAAACACCATATATTTT
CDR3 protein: CASSPTLWTGYGNTIYF

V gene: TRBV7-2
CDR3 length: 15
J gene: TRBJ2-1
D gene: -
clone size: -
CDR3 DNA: TGTGCCAGCAGCTTAAACAGGCAGACATACAATGAGCAGTTCTTC
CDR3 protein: CASSLNRQTYNEQFF

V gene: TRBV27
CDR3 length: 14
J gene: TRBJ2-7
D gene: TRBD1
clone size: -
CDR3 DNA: TGTGCCAGGGGCATGGGACAGGGCTCCTACGAGCAGTACTTC
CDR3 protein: CARGMGQGSYEQYF

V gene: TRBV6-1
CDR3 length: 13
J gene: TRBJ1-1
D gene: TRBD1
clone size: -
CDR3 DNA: TGTGCCAGCAAGGGACAGATGAACACTGAAGCTTTCTTT
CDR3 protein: CASKGQMNTEAFF

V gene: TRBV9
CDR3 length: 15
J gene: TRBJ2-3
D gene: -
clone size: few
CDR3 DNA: TGTGCCAGCAGCGTATTTTGGCGGCCCACAGATACGCAGTATTTT
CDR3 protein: CASSVFWRPTDTQYF

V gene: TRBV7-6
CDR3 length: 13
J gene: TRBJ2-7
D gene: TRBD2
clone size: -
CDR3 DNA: TGTGCCAGCAGCCCTAGCGGGAGGGGTGAGCAGTACTTC
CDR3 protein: CASSPSGRGEQYF

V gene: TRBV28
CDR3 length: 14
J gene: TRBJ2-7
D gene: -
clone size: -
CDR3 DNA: TGTGCCAGCAGTTCGGAGCGGATTTCCTACGAGCAGTACTTC
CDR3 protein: CASSSERISYEQYF

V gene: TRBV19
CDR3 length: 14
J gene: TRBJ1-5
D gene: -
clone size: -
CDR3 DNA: TGTGCCAGTACGGGAGGATATAGCAATCAGCCCCAGCATTTT
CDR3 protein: CASTGGYSNQPQHF

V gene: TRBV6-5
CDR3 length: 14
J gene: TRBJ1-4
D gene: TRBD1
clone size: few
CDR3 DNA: TGTGCCAGCTCTACAGGGGGCGCGGAAGAAAAACTGTTTTTT
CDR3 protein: CASSTGGAEEKLFF

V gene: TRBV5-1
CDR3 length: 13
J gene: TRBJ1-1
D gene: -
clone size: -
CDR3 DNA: TGCGCCAGCAGAGTGACAGCCAACACTGAAGCTTTCTTT
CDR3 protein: CASRVTANTEAFF

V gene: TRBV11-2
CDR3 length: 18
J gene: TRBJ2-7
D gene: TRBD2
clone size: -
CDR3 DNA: TGTGCCAGCAGCTTACTCCGCCAGGGACTAGCGGACCTCTACGAGCAGTACTTC
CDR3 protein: CASSLLRQGLADLYEQYF

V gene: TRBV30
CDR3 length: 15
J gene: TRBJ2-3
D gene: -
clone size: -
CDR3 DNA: TGTGCCTGGAGTTGGGGCTACTCTGGTCCAGATACGCAGTATTTT
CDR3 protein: CAWSWGYSGPDTQYF

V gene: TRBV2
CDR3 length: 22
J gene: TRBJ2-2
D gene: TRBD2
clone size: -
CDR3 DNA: TGTGCCAGCAGTACGGTTCGCGGCACGACTAGCGGTCGTCGACCGAACACCGGGGAGCTGTTTTTT
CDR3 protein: CASSTVRGTTSGRRPNTGELFF

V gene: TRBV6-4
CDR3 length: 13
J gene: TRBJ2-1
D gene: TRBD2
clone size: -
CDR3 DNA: TGTGCCAGCAGCAGGACTAGCGGAGGGGCTCAGTTCTTC
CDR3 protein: CASSRTSGGAQFF

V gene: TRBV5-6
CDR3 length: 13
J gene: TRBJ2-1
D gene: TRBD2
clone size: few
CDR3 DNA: TGTGCCAGCAGCTGGACTAGCGGGAATGAGCAGTTCTTC
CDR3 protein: CASSWTSGNEQFF

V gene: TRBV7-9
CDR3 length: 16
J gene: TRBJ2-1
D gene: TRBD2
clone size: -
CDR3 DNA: TGTGCCAGCAGCTCCCATAGGGGGACTAGCTACAATGAGCAGTTCTTC
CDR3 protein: CASSSHRGTSYNEQFF

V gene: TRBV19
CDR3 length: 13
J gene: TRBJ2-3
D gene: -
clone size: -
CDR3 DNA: TGTGCCAGTAGTATAGAAAGCTCAGATACGCAGTATTTT
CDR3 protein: CASSIESSDTQYF

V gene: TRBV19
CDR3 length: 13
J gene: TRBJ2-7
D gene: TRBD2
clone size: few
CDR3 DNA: TGTGCCAGTAGTTTAGCGGGATTCTACGAGCAGTACTTC
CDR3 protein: CASSLAGFYEQYF

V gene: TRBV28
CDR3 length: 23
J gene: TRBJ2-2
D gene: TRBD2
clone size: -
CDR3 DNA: TGTGCCAGCAGTTCAGATATTCTTGGAGAAGGGACTAGCGGCCGCACGAACACCGGGGAGCTGTTTTTT
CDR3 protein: CASSSDILGEGTSGRTNTGELFF

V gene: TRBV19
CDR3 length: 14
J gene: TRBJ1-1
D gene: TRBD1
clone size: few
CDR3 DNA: TGTGCCAGTAGGATAGACAGGGTTGGCACTGAAGCTTTCTTT
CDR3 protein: CASRIDRVGTEAFF

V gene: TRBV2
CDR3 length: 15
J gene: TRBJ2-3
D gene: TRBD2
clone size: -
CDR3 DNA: TGTGCCAGCAGTGGGGCTAGCGGGAGCACAGATACGCAGTATTTT
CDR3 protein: CASSGASGSTDTQYF

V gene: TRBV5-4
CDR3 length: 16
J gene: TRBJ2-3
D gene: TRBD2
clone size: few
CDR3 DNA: TGTGCCAGCAGCCCCGGGACTAGCTGGTCCGCAGATACGCAGTATTTT
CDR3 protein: CASSPGTSWSADTQYF

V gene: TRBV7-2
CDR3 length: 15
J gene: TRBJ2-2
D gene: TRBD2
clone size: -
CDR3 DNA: TGTGCCAGCAGCTTAACTAGCGGCTACACCGGGGAGCTGTTTTTT
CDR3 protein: CASSLTSGYTGELFF

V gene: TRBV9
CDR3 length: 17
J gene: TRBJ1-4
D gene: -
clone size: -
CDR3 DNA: TGTGCCAGCAGCCCAGGGCTGGGGAGGAGTTTGGATGAAAAACTGTTTTTT
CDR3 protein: CASSPGLGRSLDEKLFF

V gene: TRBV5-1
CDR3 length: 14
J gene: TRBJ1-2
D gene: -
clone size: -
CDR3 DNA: TGCGCCAGCAGCAAGGACAGTTCGCGCGGCGGCTACACCTTC
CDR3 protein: CASSKDSSRGGYTF

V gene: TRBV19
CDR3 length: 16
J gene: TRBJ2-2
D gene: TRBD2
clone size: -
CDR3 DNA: TGTGCCAGTACCCGACTAGCGGGAGTAATCACCGGGGAGCTGTTTTTT
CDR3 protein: CASTRLAGVITGELFF

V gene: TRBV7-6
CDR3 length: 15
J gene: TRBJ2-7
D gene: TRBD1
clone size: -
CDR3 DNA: TGTGCCAGCAGCTCCTCCGGGACAGGGGGCCGCGAGCAGTACTTC
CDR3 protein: CASSSSGTGGREQYF

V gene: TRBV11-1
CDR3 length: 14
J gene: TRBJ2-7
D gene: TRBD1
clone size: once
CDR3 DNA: TGTGCCAGCAGCTCCGACAGGGGGGCCTACGAGCAGTACTTC
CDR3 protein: CASSSDRGAYEQYF

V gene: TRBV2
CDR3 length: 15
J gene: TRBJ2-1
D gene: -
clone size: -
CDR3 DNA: TGTGCCAGCAGTGACCCCAGCGGTAGATACAATGAGCAGTTCTTC
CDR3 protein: CASSDPSGRYNEQFF

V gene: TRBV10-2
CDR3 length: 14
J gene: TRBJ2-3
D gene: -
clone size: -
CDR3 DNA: TGCGCCAGCAGTGACAGGAAGCTGACAGATACGCAGTATTTT
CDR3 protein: CASSDRKLTDTQYF

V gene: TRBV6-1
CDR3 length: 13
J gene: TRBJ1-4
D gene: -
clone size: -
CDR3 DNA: TGTGCCAGCAGTACGCAGGGTAATGAAAAACTGTTTTTT
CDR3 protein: CASSTQGNEKLFF

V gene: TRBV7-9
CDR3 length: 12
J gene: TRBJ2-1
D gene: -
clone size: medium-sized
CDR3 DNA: TGTGCCAGCAGCCCCCGTTACGAGGAAAAGTTCTTC
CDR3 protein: CASSPRYEEKFF

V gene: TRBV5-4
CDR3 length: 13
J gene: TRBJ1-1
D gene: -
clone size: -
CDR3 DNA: TGTGCCTCGTCGACAGATTTTAACACTGAAGCTTTCTTT
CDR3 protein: CASSTDFNTEAFF

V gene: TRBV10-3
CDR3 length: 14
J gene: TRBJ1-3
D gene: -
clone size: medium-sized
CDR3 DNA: TGTGCCATCAGGAGGGATGTATCTGGAAACACCATATATTTT
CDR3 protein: CAIRRDVSGNTIYF

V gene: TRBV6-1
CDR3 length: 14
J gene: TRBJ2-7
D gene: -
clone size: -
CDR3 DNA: TGTGCCAGCAGTGAAGCGAGAGGAATAGACGAGCAGTACTTC
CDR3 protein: CASSEARGIDEQYF